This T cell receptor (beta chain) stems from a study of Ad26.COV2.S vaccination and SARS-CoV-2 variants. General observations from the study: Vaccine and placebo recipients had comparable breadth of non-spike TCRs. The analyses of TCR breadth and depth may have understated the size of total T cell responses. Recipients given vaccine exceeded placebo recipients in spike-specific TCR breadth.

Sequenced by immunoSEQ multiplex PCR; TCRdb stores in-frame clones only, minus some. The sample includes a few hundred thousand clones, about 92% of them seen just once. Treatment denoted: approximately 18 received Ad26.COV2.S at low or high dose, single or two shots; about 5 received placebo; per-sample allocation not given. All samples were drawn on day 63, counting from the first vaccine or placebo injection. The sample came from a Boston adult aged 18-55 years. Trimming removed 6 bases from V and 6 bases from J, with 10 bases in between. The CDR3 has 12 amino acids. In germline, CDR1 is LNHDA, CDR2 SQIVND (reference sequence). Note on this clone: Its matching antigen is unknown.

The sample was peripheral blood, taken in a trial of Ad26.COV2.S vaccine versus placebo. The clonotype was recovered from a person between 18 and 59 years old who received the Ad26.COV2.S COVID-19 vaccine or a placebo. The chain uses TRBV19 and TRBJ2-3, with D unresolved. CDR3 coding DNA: TGTGCCAGTAGCCAGAGTCGGGATACGCAGTATTTT. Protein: CASSQSRDTQYF.